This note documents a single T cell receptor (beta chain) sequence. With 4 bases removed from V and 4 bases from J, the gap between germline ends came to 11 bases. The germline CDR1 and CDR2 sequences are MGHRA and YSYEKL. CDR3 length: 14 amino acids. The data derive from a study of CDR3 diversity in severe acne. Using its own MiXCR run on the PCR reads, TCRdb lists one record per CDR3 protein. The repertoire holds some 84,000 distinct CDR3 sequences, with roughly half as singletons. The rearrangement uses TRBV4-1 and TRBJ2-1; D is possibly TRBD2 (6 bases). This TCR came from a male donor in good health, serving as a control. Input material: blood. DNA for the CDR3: TGCGCCAGCAGCCCCGCCGCGGGGTACAATGAGCAGTTCTTC. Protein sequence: CASSPAAGYNEQFF.